This paragraph covers one T cell receptor (beta chain) sequence. No antigen is known for it. Replicate PCRs from sorted subsets contained roughly 200 ng DNA, which is 30,000 to 35,000 T cell genomes. The data were produced by immunoSEQ multiplex PCR, yet TCRdb's version contains in-frame clones alone and is incomplete. The data hold 2 million to 3 million clones, with over 85% observed a single time. Only Caucasian adults living in Nashville, Tennessee served as donors. The source of the sample is a study of shared clonotypes between healthy human individuals. Study background: Each donor contributed plates that comprised three CD4 naive, three CD4 memory, two CD8 naive and one CD8 memory. Study-wide results and caveats: Few donors limited the genetic and exposure-history diversity represented.

The V end was cut by 6 bases, the J end by 8 bases, with 25 bases between. The CDR3 spans 16 residues. CDR1 is LNHDA, CDR2 SQIVND, per germline (reference sequence). The sample consisted of naive CD4+ T cells from PBMCs. Subset in this sample: CD45RA+ positively selected. This receptor was obtained from a man between 18 and 35 years old in good health. Some clones in this sample may be carry-over from other donors' samples. The V and J genes are TRBV19 and TRBJ1-2; maybe TRBD1 (5 bases). The CDR3 DNA reads TGTGCCAGTAGCGTCGGACGGGACTTTAGAGAGGGCGGCTACACCTTC. This gives the protein CASSVGRDFREGGYTF.